The T cell receptor beta chain described here comes from a study of T cell responses to AZD1222 COVID-19 vaccine. Study observations and caveats: Clonal diversity may have been underestimated, and the donors were mostly white British, with more females than males. Baseline serology detected seropositivity in only six AZD1222 recipients. Two AZD1222 administrations were followed by greater Spike-specific TCR breadth and depth.

Sequencing was performed with immunoSEQ multiplex PCR; in TCRdb, only in-frame clones are kept and a portion is missing. Of approximately 100,000 clones in the sample, 70% to 90% were seen once. CDR1 is SGHTS, CDR2 YDEGEE, per germline. The CDR3 consists of 18 residues. After removal of 2 bases from V and 0 bases from J, the junction contained 9 bases not matched to a gene. A word on this clone: The antigen is undetermined.

V and J are TRBV5-8 and TRBJ2-3; TRBD2 agrees at 10 bases. The TCR sequence derives from an adult who received the AZD1222 COVID-19 vaccine. Sequencing used peripheral blood, obtained 28 days after the second AZD1222 dose. This CDR3 is CASSLLFGLADSTDTQYF. In DNA form, the CDR3 reads TGTGCCAGCAGCTTATTGTTCGGACTAGCGGACAGCACAGATACGCAGTATTTT.